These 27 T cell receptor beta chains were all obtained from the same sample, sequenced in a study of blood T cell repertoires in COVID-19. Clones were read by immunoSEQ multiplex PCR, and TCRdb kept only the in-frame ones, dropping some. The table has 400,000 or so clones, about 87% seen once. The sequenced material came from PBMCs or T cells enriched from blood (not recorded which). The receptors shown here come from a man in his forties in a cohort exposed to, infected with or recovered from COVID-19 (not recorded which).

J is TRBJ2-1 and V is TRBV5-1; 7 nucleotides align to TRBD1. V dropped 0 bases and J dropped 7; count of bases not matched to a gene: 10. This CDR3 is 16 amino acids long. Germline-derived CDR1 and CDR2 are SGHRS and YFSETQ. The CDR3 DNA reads TGCGCCAGCAGCTTGGTGGGTAACCGACAGGGAAATGAGCAGTTCTTC. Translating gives CASSLVGNRQGNEQFF. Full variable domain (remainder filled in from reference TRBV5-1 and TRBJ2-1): KAGVTQTPRYLIKTRGQQVTLSCSPISGHRSVSWYQQTPGQGLQFLFEYFSETQRNKGNFPGRFSGRQFSNSRSEMNVSTLELGDSALYLCASSLVGNRQGNEQFFGPGTRLTVL.

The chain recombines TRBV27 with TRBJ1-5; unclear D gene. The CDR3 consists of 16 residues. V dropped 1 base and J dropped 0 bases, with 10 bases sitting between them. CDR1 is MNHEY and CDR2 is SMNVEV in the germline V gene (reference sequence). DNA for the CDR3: TGTGCCAGCAGTTTATTCCCTCAGGATAGCAATCAGCCCCAGCATTTT. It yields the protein CASSLFPQDSNQPQHF.

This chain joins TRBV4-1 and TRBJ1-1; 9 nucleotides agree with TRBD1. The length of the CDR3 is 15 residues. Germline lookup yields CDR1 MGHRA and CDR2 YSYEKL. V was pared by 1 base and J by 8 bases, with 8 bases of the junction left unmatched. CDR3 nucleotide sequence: TGCGCCAGCAGCCAAGGGGTCCGGGACAGGGCGGAAGCTTTCTTT. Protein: CASSQGVRDRAEAFF.

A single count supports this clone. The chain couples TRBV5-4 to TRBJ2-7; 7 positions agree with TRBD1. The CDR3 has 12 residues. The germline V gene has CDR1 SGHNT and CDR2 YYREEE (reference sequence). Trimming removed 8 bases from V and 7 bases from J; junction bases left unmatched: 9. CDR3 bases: TGTGCCAGTTCCACAGGGGTTGGAGAGCAGTACTTC. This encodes CASSTGVGEQYF.

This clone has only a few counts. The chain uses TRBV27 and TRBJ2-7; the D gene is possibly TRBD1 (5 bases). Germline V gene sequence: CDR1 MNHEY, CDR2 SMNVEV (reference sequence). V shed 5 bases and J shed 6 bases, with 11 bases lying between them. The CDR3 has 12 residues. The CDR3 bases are TGTGCCAGCAGTGTCCAGGGCTCCGAGCAGTACTTC. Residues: CASSVQGSEQYF.

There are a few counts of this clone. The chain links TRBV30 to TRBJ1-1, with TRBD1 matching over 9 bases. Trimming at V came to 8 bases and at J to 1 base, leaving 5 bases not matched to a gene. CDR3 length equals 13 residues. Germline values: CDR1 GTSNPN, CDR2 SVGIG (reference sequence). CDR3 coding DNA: TGTGCCAAAAGGGGACAGGGGAACACTGAAGCTTTCTTT. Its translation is CAKRGQGNTEAFF.

For the CDR3, the DNA is TGTGCCAGCAGCTTAGGAGGACAGGAGATACGAAACACCATATATTTT. Amino acid sequence: CASSLGGQEIRNTIYF. The gene calls are TRBV5-4 and TRBJ1-3; 7 positions agree with TRBD1. The CDR3 loop spans 16 amino acids. V shed 2 bases, J shed 5 bases, and the junction held 10 bases outside the gene matches. Germline V lookup: CDR1 SGHNT, CDR2 YYREEE (reference sequence).

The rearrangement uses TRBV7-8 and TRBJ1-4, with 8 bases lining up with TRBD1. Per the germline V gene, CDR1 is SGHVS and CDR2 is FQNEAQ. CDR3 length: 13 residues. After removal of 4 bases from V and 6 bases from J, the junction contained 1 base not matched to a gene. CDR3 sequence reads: CASSSTGDEKLFF. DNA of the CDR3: TGTGCCAGCAGCTCGACAGGGGATGAAAAACTGTTTTTT.

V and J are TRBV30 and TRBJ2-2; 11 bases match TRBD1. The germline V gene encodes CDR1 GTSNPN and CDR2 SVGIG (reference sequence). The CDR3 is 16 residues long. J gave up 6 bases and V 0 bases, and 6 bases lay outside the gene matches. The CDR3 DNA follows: TGTGCCTGGAGTGTAGAAGGACAGGGGGCTCCCGGGGAGCTGTTTTTT. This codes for CAWSVEGQGAPGELFF.

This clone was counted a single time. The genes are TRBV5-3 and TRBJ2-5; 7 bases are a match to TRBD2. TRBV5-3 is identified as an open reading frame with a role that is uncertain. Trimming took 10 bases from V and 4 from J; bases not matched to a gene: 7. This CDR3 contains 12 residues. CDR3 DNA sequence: TGTGCCGGGTCGCGGGAGTCAGAGACCCAGTACTTC. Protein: CAGSRESETQYF.

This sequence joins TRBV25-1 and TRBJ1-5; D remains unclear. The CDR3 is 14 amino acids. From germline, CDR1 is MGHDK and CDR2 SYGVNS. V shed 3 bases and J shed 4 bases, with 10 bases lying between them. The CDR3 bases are TGTGCCAGCAGTGACCCCTACGATAATCAGCCCCAGCATTTT. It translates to CASSDPYDNQPQHF.

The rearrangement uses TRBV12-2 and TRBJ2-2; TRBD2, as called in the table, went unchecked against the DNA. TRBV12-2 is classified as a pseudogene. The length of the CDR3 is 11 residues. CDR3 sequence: CASRLLRELFF. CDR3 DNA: TGTGCAAGTCGCTTACTCCGGGAGCTGTTTTTT.

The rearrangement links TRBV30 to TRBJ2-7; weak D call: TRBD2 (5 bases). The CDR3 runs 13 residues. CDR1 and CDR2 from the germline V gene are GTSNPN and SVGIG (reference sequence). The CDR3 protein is CAGTGTAAREQYF. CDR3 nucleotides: TGTGCGGGTACGGGAACGGCGGCTCGCGAGCAGTACTTC.

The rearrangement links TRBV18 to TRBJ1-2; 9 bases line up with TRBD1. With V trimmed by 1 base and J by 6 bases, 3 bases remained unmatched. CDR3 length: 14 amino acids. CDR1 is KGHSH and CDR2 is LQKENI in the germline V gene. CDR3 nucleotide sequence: TGTGCCAGCTCACCACAGGGACAGGGTGATGGCTACACCTTC. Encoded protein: CASSPQGQGDGYTF.

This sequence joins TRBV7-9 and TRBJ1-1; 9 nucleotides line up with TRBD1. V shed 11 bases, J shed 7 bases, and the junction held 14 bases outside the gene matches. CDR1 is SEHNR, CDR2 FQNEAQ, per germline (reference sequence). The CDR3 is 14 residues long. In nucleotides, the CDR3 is TGTGCCGGGGGGGACAGGGAAGCGAGCAGTGAAGCTTTCTTT. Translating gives CAGGDREASSEAFF. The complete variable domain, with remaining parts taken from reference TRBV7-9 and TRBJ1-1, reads DTGVSQNPRHKITKRGQNVTFRCDPISEHNRLYWYRQTLGQGPEFLTYFQNEAQLEKSRLLSDRFSAERPKGSFSTLEIQRTEQGDSAMYLCAGGDREASSEAFFGQGTRLTVV.

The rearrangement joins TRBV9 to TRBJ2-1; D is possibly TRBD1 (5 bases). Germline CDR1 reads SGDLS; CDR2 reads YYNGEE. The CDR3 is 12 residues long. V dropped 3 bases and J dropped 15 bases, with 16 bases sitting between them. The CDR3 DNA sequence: TGTGCCAGCAGCGACCGCCAGGGTTGGCGGTTCTTC. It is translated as CASSDRQGWRFF.

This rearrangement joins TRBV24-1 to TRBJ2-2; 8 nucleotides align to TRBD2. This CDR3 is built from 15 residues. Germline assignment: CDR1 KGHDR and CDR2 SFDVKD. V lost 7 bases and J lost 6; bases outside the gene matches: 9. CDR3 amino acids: CATRSPSGSAGELFF. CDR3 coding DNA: TGTGCCACCAGGAGCCCAAGCGGGAGCGCCGGGGAGCTGTTTTTT.

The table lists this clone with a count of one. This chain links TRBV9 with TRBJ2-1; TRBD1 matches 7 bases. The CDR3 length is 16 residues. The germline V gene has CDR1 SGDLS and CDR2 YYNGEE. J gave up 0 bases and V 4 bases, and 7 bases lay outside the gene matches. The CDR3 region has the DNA TGTGCCAGCAGCCCTACAGGGGTCAGCTCCTACAATGAGCAGTTCTTC. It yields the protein CASSPTGVSSYNEQFF.

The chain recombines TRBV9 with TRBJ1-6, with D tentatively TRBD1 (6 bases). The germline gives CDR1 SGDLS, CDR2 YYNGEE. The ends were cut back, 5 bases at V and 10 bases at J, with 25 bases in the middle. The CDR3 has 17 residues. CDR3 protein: CASSRGGSSPGGSPLHF. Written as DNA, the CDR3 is TGTGCCAGCAGTAGAGGGGGGTCCTCTCCGGGGGGATCACCCCTCCACTTT.

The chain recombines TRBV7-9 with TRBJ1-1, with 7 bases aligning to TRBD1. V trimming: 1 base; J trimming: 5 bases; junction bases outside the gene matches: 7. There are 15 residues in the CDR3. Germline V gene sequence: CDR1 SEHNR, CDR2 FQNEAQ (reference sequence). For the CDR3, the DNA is TGTGCCAGCAGCTTAGGACAGGGAGGTATAACTGAAGCTTTCTTT. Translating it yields CASSLGQGGITEAFF. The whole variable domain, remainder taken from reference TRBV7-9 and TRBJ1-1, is DTGVSQNPRHKITKRGQNVTFRCDPISEHNRLYWYRQTLGQGPEFLTYFQNEAQLEKSRLLSDRFSAERPKGSFSTLEIQRTEQGDSAMYLCASSLGQGGITEAFFGQGTRLTVV.

In nucleotides, the CDR3 is TGTGCCAGCAGCGAATCTAGCGGGAGTCTAGGCACCTACGAGCAGTACTTC. Translation: CASSESSGSLGTYEQYF. The V call is TRBV11-2, the J call TRBJ2-7; TRBD2 matches at 10 bases. V gave up 5 bases and J gave up 2 bases; unmatched junction bases: 12. The CDR3 consists of 17 residues. Germline lookup yields CDR1 SGHAT and CDR2 FQNNGV.

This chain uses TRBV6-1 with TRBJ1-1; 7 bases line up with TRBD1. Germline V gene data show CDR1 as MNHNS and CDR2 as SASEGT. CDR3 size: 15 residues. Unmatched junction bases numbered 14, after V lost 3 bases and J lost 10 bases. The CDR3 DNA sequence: TGTGCCAGCAGTGATCGACAGGGAGCCTCGGGAGCAGCTTTCTTT. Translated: CASSDRQGASGAAFF.

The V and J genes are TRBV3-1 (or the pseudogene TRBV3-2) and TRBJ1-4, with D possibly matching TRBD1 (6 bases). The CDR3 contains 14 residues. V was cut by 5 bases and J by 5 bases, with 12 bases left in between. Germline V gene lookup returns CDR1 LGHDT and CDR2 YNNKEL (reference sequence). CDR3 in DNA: TGTGCCAGCAGCACCTGGACAGCAAATGAAAAACTGTTTTTT. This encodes CASSTWTANEKLFF.

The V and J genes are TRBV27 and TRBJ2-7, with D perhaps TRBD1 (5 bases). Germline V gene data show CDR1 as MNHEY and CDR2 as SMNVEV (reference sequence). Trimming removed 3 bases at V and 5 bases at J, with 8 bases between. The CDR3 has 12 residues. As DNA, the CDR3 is TGTGCCAGCAGTTTCTTAGGGGACGAGCAGTACTTC. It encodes CASSFLGDEQYF.

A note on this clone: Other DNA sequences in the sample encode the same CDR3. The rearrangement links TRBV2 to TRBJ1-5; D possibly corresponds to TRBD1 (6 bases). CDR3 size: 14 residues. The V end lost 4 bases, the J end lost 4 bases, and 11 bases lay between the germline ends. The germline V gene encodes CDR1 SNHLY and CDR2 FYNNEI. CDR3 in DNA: TGTGCCAGCAGTGTAGAAAGGGGGAATCAGCCCCAGCATTTT. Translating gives CASSVERGNQPQHF.

The CDR3 DNA follows: TGTGCCAGCAGTCCTTACGACAGGAAATATAGCAATCAGCCCCAGCATTTT. The encoded protein is CASSPYDRKYSNQPQHF. The chain uses TRBV27 and TRBJ1-5; TRBD1 is a possible D gene (6 bases). The length of the CDR3 is 17 residues. CDR1 and CDR2 (germline): MNHEY, SMNVEV (reference sequence). Deletions cut 5 bases from V and 0 bases from J, with 17 bases between.

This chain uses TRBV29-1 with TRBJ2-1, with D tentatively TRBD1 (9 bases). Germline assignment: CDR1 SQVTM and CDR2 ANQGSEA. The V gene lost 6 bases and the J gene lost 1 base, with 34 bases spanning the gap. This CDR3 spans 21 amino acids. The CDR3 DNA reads TGCAGCGTAGCCGGGACAGGGATAAAGTTAGCGGGACACACATCCTACAATGAGCAGTTCTTC. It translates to CSVAGTGIKLAGHTSYNEQFF.